What follows are 7 T cell receptor beta chains derived from one specimen sequenced in a study of T cells in Graves' hyperthyroidism and ophthalmopathy. The CDR3 regions of TCR beta were amplified from RNA transcripts. Researchers ran a first-round RT-PCR on the TCR CDR3 using the HTBI primer set. TCRdb processed the multiplex PCR reads anew with MiXCR; each CDR3 protein has one entry. The sample consists of approximately 520,000 distinct CDR3 sequences, less than 25% of them appearing once. The specimen sequenced was blood. The receptors originated from a woman under 40 with Graves' ophthalmopathy.

The chain is built from TRBV20-1 and TRBJ1-2; TRBD1 aligns across 9 bases. The CDR3 length is 16 residues. Trimming cost V 5 bases and J 2 bases; bases outside gene matches: 12. Per the germline V gene, CDR1 is DFQATT and CDR2 is SNEGSKA (reference sequence). The CDR3 is CSAGRTGAFPNYGYTF. The CDR3 region has the DNA TGCAGTGCTGGTCGGACAGGGGCTTTTCCGAACTATGGCTACACCTTC.

In its sample, this clonotype was seen many times. V is TRBV7-2 and J is TRBJ2-7; D might be TRBD1 (6 bases). Between the trimmed V and J ends, which lost 5 bases and 1 base, there was a span of 12 bases. This CDR3 has 14 amino acids. CDR1 is SGHTA and CDR2 is FQGNSA in the germline V gene. The CDR3 sequence is CASSVDRFSYEQYF. In nucleotides, the CDR3 is TGTGCCAGCAGCGTCGACAGGTTTTCCTACGAGCAGTACTTC.

This clonotype was seen repeatedly, ten times or more. The chain joins TRBV25-1 to TRBJ1-1; maybe TRBD1 (6 bases). V was cut by 6 bases and J by 5 bases, with 16 bases left in between. This CDR3 has 14 residues. Germline V CDR1 and CDR2: MGHDK, SYGVNS. The CDR3 sequence: CASSLTGVRTEAFF. The CDR3 nucleotides read TGTGCCAGCAGCCTGACAGGTGTGAGAACTGAAGCTTTCTTT.

This clonotype has at least ten counts. This sequence joins TRBV2 and TRBJ2-7, with D possibly matching TRBD2 (5 bases). V was cut by 8 bases and J by 0 bases, with 5 bases left in between. The CDR3 is 11 residues long. CDR1 SNHLY and CDR2 FYNNEI come from the germline V gene. The CDR3 DNA sequence: TGTGCCAGCGGGAGCTCCTACGAGCAGTACTTC. Translation gives CASGSSYEQYF.

This clonotype was seen at least ten times. The V and J genes are TRBV12-3 or TRBV12-4 and TRBJ1-1; no clear D. The V end lost 8 bases, the J end lost 7 bases, and 8 bases lay between the germline ends. The CDR3 runs 10 residues. CDR3 residues: CASVRGEAFF. The CDR3 DNA follows: TGTGCCAGCGTCCGTGGTGAAGCTTTCTTT.

The chain recombines TRBV20-1 with TRBJ2-5; 7 bases are shared with TRBD1. The germline gives CDR1 DFQATT, CDR2 SNEGSKA (reference sequence). The V segment lost 6 bases and the J segment 4 bases; nucleotides outside the gene matches: 5. The CDR3 extends over 12 amino acids. The CDR3 loop is CSAPTGRETQYF. The DNA of the CDR3 is TGCAGTGCCCCGACAGGGAGAGAGACCCAGTACTTC.

The sample holds a few counts of this clonotype. The chain carries TRBV7-2 and TRBJ2-2; 10 bases are shared with TRBD2. The germline CDR1 and CDR2 sequences are SGHTA and FQGNSA. J lost 6 bases, V lost 4 bases, and 11 bases had no gene match. This CDR3 comprises 17 residues. CDR3 bases: TGTGCCAGCAGCTCTGAAGTAGCGGGGGGCCCCCCCGGGGAGCTGTTTTTT. Amino acid sequence: CASSSEVAGGPPGELFF.